This TCR beta chain emerged from a study of blood T cell repertoires in COVID-19. Study information: Specimens from acute and convalescent COVID-19 originated in the United States, Italy and Spain.

Authors' methods: Reference gene primer amplification gave estimated nucleated cell counts. Assay: immunoSEQ multiplex PCR; the TCRdb copy retains only in-frame clones and omits some. V and J calls and clone size come straight from that table; D and trimming were deduced from the DNA. The sample carries approximately 75,000 clones, approximately 80% recorded once. Trimming left V 4 bases short and J 4 bases short, with 17 bases between. The CDR3 is 16 residues long. CDR1 is KGHDR and CDR2 is SFDVKD in the germline V gene. Sequenced: peripheral blood. This clonotype was obtained from a man in his fifties or sixties with COVID-19, enrolled during active disease. The chain has TRBV24-1 and TRBJ2-3; D remains ambiguous. The CDR3 protein is CATSDRDTPQADTQYF. The CDR3 bases are TGTGCCACCAGTGACCGTGACACTCCTCAGGCAGATACGCAGTATTTT.